These T cell receptor beta chains were read from a single sample in a study of T-cell reconstitution after alpha-beta-depleted transplantation in children. TCRdb passed the PCR reads through MiXCR, listing each CDR3 protein once. The sample lists 580,000 or so distinct CDR3 sequences; roughly 24% were seen once. Sequenced here: PBMCs, mostly from graft donor cells, sampled 360 days after TCRalphabeta/CD19-depleted stem cell transplant. These receptors originate from a boy under three years old who had a stem cell transplant for acute myeloid leukemia, so the T cells may come from the graft donor. CDR3s include the opening cysteine and the closing phenylalanine or tryptophan. D genes are given only for firm matches. Some rows mark clone size as missing; the rest say once, few, many or name a class of expanded clone.

j_call,d_call,v_call,clone_size,cdr3_aa,cdr3_nt
TRBJ2-5,-,TRBV20-1,-,CSATKTVEKETQYF,TGCAGTGCTACTAAGACAGTTGAAAAAGAGACCCAGTACTTC
TRBJ2-1,TRBD2,TRBV11-2,-,CASSPSPRLAGGLNEQFF,TGTGCCAGCAGCCCCTCCCCCCGACTAGCGGGGGGGCTCAATGAGCAGTTCTTC
TRBJ1-1,TRBD1,TRBV5-1,few,CASSNRGRNTEAFF,TGCGCCAGCAGTAACAGGGGGCGGAACACTGAAGCTTTCTTT
TRBJ2-3,TRBD2,TRBV29-1,few,CSGGLATGDTQYF,TGCAGCGGGGGACTAGCTACGGGAGATACGCAGTATTTT
TRBJ2-2,TRBD2,TRBV9,few,CASSVATPTSGNTGELFF,TGTGCCAGCAGCGTAGCTACGCCTACTAGCGGGAACACCGGGGAGCTGTTTTTT
TRBJ2-7,TRBD1,TRBV20-1,many,CSATMTGSYEQYF,TGCAGTGCTACCATGACAGGGTCCTACGAGCAGTACTTC
TRBJ2-5,-,TRBV9,many,CASSVDRTRETQYF,TGTGCCAGCAGCGTAGACCGAACGAGAGAGACCCAGTACTTC
TRBJ2-7,-,TRBV21-1,-,CASSAHIRGALPEQYF,TGTGCCAGCAGCGCTCATATCAGGGGGGCCCTCCCCGAGCAGTACTTC
TRBJ2-1,-,TRBV20-1,many,CSARGDRREQFF,TGCAGTGCTAGAGGGGATCGTCGGGAGCAGTTCTTC
TRBJ1-1,TRBD1,TRBV7-2,many,CASSSPPDRGDTEAFF,TGTGCCAGCAGCTCTCCCCCCGACAGGGGCGACACTGAAGCTTTCTTT
TRBJ2-1,-,TRBV7-3,-,CASSPSGTLNGNEQFF,TGTGCCAGCAGCCCCTCCGGGACCCTTAATGGGAATGAGCAGTTCTTC
TRBJ2-3,TRBD1,TRBV20-1,many,CSATGTGGIGADTQYF,TGCAGTGCAACCGGGACAGGGGGCATAGGGGCAGATACGCAGTATTTT
TRBJ2-1,-,TRBV12-3/TRBV12-4,-,CASSLLAPNEQFF,TGTGCCAGCAGTTTACTAGCGCCGAATGAGCAGTTCTTC
TRBJ2-5,TRBD1,TRBV12-3/TRBV12-4,-,CASSGPGQGVGETQYF,TGTGCCAGCAGTGGCCCGGGACAGGGGGTTGGGGAGACCCAGTACTTC
TRBJ2-1,-,TRBV20-1,-,CSADTQSSYNEQFF,TGCAGTGCTGATACGCAGAGCTCCTACAATGAGCAGTTCTTC
TRBJ2-2,-,TRBV2,-,CASCLNHLSGPNTGELFF,TGTGCCAGCTGTTTAAACCACTTAAGCGGTCCGAACACCGGGGAGCTGTTTTTT
TRBJ2-5,TRBD2,TRBV20-1,many,CSARPPGREGETQYF,TGCAGTGCTAGACCCCCAGGCAGGGAGGGGGAGACCCAGTACTTC